Each of the 21 T cell receptor beta chains below was sequenced from the same sample in a study of blood T cell repertoires in COVID-19 (dated by TCRdb to about 2020). The library came from the immunoSEQ multiplex PCR assay. The source is immuneACCESS, and TCRdb retained only in-frame sequences with V and J called. Part of the clones is not carried over; for the studies checked, unresolved V genes explain less than half of this, and the remainder is unexplained. The sample profile shows about 330,000 clones; approximately 87% of them were found once. Together, the top ten hold roughly 5.2% of the sample. Sequenced input: PBMCs or T cells enriched from blood (not recorded which). The receptors were gathered from a woman in her twenties or thirties who had recovered from COVID-19.

The gene calls are TRBV27 and TRBJ2-3; possible D gene TRBD2, 6 bases. Germline loops: CDR1 MNHEY, CDR2 SMNVEV (reference sequence). The CDR3 length is 17 residues. Trimming left V 4 bases short and J 0 bases short, with 17 bases between. The CDR3 nucleotides read TGTGCCAGCAGTTCGGTAGCCGGGGGTTCTAGCACAGATACGCAGTATTTT. This gives the protein CASSSVAGGSSTDTQYF.

The chain has TRBV7-8 and TRBJ1-1, with D maybe TRBD1 (5 bases). Germline CDR1 is SGHVS and CDR2 is FQNEAQ. Trimming cost V 7 bases and J 0 bases, with 9 bases left between them. This CDR3 comprises 13 residues. CDR3 coding DNA: TGTGCCAGCACCCTGACAGTGAACACTGAAGCTTTCTTT. It codes for CASTLTVNTEAFF.

Remarks on this clone: Within the sample, other DNA sequences also encode this same CDR3. The chain is built from TRBV9 and TRBJ2-7; 8 bases line up with TRBD2. This CDR3 is 14 amino acids long. CDR1 and CDR2 from the germline V gene are SGDLS and YYNGEE. Losses at the gene ends were 0 bases for V and 2 bases for J; bases not matched to a gene: 1. CDR3 bases: TGTGCCAGCAGCGTAGCGGGGGGGCCCTACGAGCAGTACTTC. Protein: CASSVAGGPYEQYF.

The V gene is TRBV4-2, the J gene TRBJ2-3, with D possibly TRBD2 on 6 matching bases. The CDR3 sequence is 16 residues long. V was clipped by 0 bases and J by 7 bases, with 17 bases between them. The V gene's germline CDR1 is LGHNA and CDR2 YNFKEQ. As DNA, the CDR3 is TGTGCCAGCAGCCAAGATCCCGGACTAAAAAGAAATACGCAGTATTTT. As protein: CASSQDPGLKRNTQYF.

The V gene is TRBV7-6, the J gene TRBJ1-4, with D tentatively TRBD1 (5 bases). V was pared by 5 bases and J by 3 bases, with 13 bases between. Germline CDR1 SGHVS, CDR2 FNYEAQ. The CDR3 is 15 residues long. CDR3 loop: CASSPGGEANEKLFF. CDR3 in DNA: TGTGCCAGCAGCCCCGGGGGTGAGGCTAATGAAAAACTGTTTTTT.

The chain has TRBV2 and TRBJ2-5, with a tentative D call TRBD2 (5 bases). CDR3 size: 11 residues. Trimming shortened V by 7 bases and J by 7 bases, and 10 bases separated the two germline ends. Per germline, CDR1 SNHLY and CDR2 FYNNEI. CDR3: CASMGETTQYF. The CDR3 DNA reads as TGTGCCAGCATGGGAGAAACGACCCAGTACTTC.

V is TRBV12-3 or TRBV12-4 and J is TRBJ1-3; a weak D match, TRBD1 (5 bases). The CDR3 totals 13 residues. With 10 bases removed from V and 1 base from J, the gap between germline ends came to 11 bases. The CDR3 spells CATRGGSGNTIYF. DNA for the CDR3: TGTGCCACCCGGGGGGGGTCTGGAAACACCATATATTTT.

The rearrangement joins TRBV12-5 to TRBJ1-6; 9 nucleotides align to TRBD1. V lost 4 bases, J lost 4 bases, and 8 bases stayed unmatched. This CDR3 is 17 amino acids long. CDR1 LGHNT and CDR2 FRNRAP come from the germline V gene. This CDR3 is CASGSWTGAIYNSPLHF. CDR3 nucleotide sequence: TGTGCTAGTGGTTCATGGACAGGGGCTATTTATAATTCACCCCTCCACTTT.

A remark on this clone: Distinct nucleotide sequences in the sample also encode this CDR3. This chain uses TRBV5-1 with TRBJ1-5; D possibly corresponds to TRBD1 (6 bases). CDR3 length: 14 residues. The ends were cut back, 0 bases at V and 4 bases at J, with 8 bases in the middle. CDR1 and CDR2 from the germline V gene are SGHRS and YFSETQ. This CDR3 is CASSLGQDNQPQHF. The DNA for the CDR3 is TGCGCCAGCAGCTTGGGACAGGATAATCAGCCCCAGCATTTT.

The sample holds a few counts of this clone. The V and J genes are TRBV19 and TRBJ1-2, with 7 positions matching TRBD1. With 5 bases clipped from V and 0 bases from J, the junction kept 3 bases outside the gene matches. This CDR3 comprises 14 residues. Germline CDR1 reads LNHDA; CDR2 reads SQIVND (reference sequence). As DNA, the CDR3 is TGTGCCAGTAGTCCTGACAGGGCTAACTATGGCTACACCTTC. Residues: CASSPDRANYGYTF. The whole variable domain, filled in from reference TRBV19 and TRBJ1-2, reads DGGITQSPKYLFRKEGQNVTLSCEQNLNHDAMYWYRQDPGQGLRLIYYSQIVNDFQKGDIAEGYSVSREKKESFPLTVTSAQKNPTAFYLCASSPDRANYGYTFGSGTRLTVV.

This chain uses TRBV5-1 with TRBJ2-5, with unresolved D. The CDR3 is 13 amino acids. Germline V gene sequence: CDR1 SGHRS, CDR2 YFSETQ. Trimming took 1 base from V and 3 from J, leaving 7 bases between them. The CDR3 DNA sequence: TGCGCCAGCAGCTTGCCGTTAAAAGAGACCCAGTACTTC. Translating it yields CASSLPLKETQYF.

This clone was counted a few times. This sequence joins TRBV7-2 and TRBJ1-2; D may be TRBD1 (5 bases). V lost 5 bases and J lost 7, with 14 bases in between. Germline CDR1 and CDR2: SGHTA and FQGNSA. The CDR3 loop spans 13 amino acids. The CDR3 DNA sequence: TGTGCCAGCAGCGTTGCAGGGTCAGGTGGCTACACCTTC. This codes for CASSVAGSGGYTF.

J is TRBJ1-1 and V is TRBV25-1; the D is unclear. CDR1 MGHDK and CDR2 SYGVNS come from the germline V gene. This CDR3 is 16 amino acids long. V lost 3 bases, J lost 0 bases, and 14 bases lay in between. CDR3 nucleotides: TGTGCCAGCAGTGAGTTTAAGCATTTGATGAACACTGAAGCTTTCTTT. Translating gives CASSEFKHLMNTEAFF.

This chain joins TRBV4-2 and TRBJ2-3, with a tentative D call TRBD2 (5 bases). With 4 bases removed from V and 4 bases from J, the gap between germline ends came to 15 bases. Germline CDR1 reads LGHNA; CDR2 reads YNFKEQ. CDR3 size: 15 residues. The CDR3: CASSLPSPAADTQYF. The CDR3 bases are TGTGCCAGCAGCCTTCCTTCACCAGCGGCAGATACGCAGTATTTT.

The chain recombines TRBV5-4 with TRBJ1-1; TRBD1 might be the D (5 bases). Trimming shortened V by 4 bases and J by 1 base, and 11 bases separated the two germline ends. Germline CDR1 reads SGHNT; CDR2 reads YYREEE (reference sequence). This CDR3 contains 14 residues. The CDR3, as DNA: TGTGCCAGCAGCCAACCTACAGGGAACACTGAAGCTTTCTTT. This gives the protein CASSQPTGNTEAFF.

The chain is built from TRBV6-5 and TRBJ1-3; TRBD1 matches at 9 bases. Germline V CDR1 and CDR2: MNHEY, SVGAGI. There are 15 residues in the CDR3. Trimming took 5 bases from V and 2 from J; bases not matched to a gene: 4. CDR3 in amino acids: CASSTWTGAGNTIYF. The DNA for the CDR3 is TGTGCCAGCAGTACATGGACAGGGGCTGGAAACACCATATATTTT.

The rearrangement links TRBV7-6 to TRBJ2-7; 9 positions match TRBD1. Germline CDR1 SGHVS, CDR2 FNYEAQ. The ends lost 5 bases at V and 4 bases at J; junction bases unmatched: 9. The CDR3 runs to 15 residues. The CDR3 region has the DNA TGTGCCAGCAGCCCCCCGGGACAGGGATTTTACGAGCAGTACTTC. It specifies CASSPPGQGFYEQYF.

J is TRBJ1-5 and V is TRBV28, with a possible D match to TRBD1 (6 bases). The CDR3 has 15 amino acids. V was trimmed by 6 bases and J by 5 bases, leaving 17 bases between them. Germline-derived CDR1 and CDR2 are MDHEN and SYDVKM. The CDR3 sequence: CASSQQGSFHQPQHF. DNA of the CDR3: TGTGCCAGCAGCCAACAGGGTTCGTTCCATCAGCCCCAGCATTTT.

This clone was seen a single time. V gene TRBV28 combines with J gene TRBJ1-1; D possibly corresponds to TRBD1 (6 bases). The CDR3 is 15 residues long. The V end lost 2 bases, the J end lost 7 bases, and 17 bases lay between the germline ends. The germline CDR1 and CDR2 sequences are MDHEN and SYDVKM. This CDR3 is CASSLESGTSFEAFF. CDR3 coding DNA: TGTGCCAGCAGTTTAGAGAGTGGGACAAGTTTTGAAGCTTTCTTT.

The rearrangement uses TRBV23-1 and TRBJ2-5, with 7 bases lining up with TRBD1. TRBV23-1 is assigned to the ORF class and has an uncertain function. Unmatched junction bases numbered 9, after V lost 0 bases and J lost 2 bases. The CDR3 is 17 residues long. The chain's CDR3 is CASSQSVGRGRQETQYF. The CDR3 region has the DNA TGCGCCAGCAGTCAATCGGTTGGCAGGGGGAGACAAGAGACCCAGTACTTC.

The rearrangement joins TRBV14 to TRBJ2-7, with TRBD2 matching 8 bases. CDR3 length equals 16 residues. Germline CDR1 SGHDN, CDR2 FVKESK. V shed 2 bases, J shed 3 bases, and the junction held 9 bases outside the gene matches. CDR3: CASSQSWAGGRYEQYF. The CDR3 coding sequence is TGTGCCAGCAGCCAAAGTTGGGCGGGGGGCCGCTACGAGCAGTACTTC.